This section outlines one TCR beta chain sequence together with its context. Its antigen remains unidentified. Within one base of it there is no much larger clone, and no base qualities were kept. Clipping removes 3 bases from V and 2 bases from J, with 8 as the unmatched junction base count. Measured from the cysteine to the phenylalanine, the CDR3 is 17 residues long. CDR3 DNA only is kept here, 51 bases in frame from base 1. The germline V gene encodes CDR1 SGHRS and CDR2 YFSETQ. This entry belongs to a study of T cells in localized non-small cell lung cancer (dated by TCRdb to between 2020 and 2021). For the wider study: T cell repertoires of 236 early-stage NSCLC patients were analyzed, with tumors being compared against uninvolved tumor-adjacent lungs. The cohort was made up of some 240 treatment-naive NSCLC patients whose localized lung tumors had been resected. A mean age of 66.3 years was recorded for the NSCLC patients, of whom approximately 130 were male and 95 to 110 were female.

At diagnosis, tumor, uninvolved tumor-adjacent lung and peripheral blood were collected and then preserved as a mix of FFPE and fresh-frozen material. Blood samples were analyzed as peripheral blood mononuclear cells for TCR repertoire profiling. Overall results and qualifications from the work: Of the top 100 tumor clones, a median of 57 were detected in paired uninvolved adjacent lung; 28 were also among that lung's top 100. Because multi-region tumor sequencing was not done, intratumor heterogeneity could not be ruled out. Uninvolved tumor-adjacent lung showed the highest T cell clonality, higher than tumor, which suggests more focused antigenic responses in the uninvolved tumor-adjacent lung. Higher T cell density in blood was associated with longer overall survival, whereas higher clonality in adjacent lung was associated with shorter survival. Because the study design was exploratory, TCR variables were selected using unadjusted p-values without false-discovery rate correction.

The immunoSEQ Assay was used to sequence TCR beta CDR3 regions from DNA. Per the source publication's procedure: To compute T cell density, TCR beta template counts were normalized to usable DNA, which was estimated by amplifying housekeeping genes. Richness was estimated using the preseqR package, with extrapolation to 400,000 templates for PBMC samples and to 120,000 templates for tissue samples. Clonality was calculated as one minus Pielou's evenness. Differential abundance testing on productive amino-acid clonotypes, with a minimum total count of 5 and an alpha of 0.1, was used to identify tissue-enriched TCRs. Repertoire overlap between compartments was quantified with the Jaccard Index and Morisita Overlap Index. GLIPH grouped TCR beta CDR3s together with public tetramer-defined viral CDR3s, and a viral motif had to include at least three viral sequences and show V-gene enrichment. As stored in TCRdb, this immuneACCESS dataset retains in-frame rearrangements with V and J assigned. A fraction of the clones does not appear; measured against another copy, unresolved V genes explain less than half of the discrepancy, and the remainder lacks a known reason. The V and J calls and clone size were taken over from that table, and D and trimming were inferred from the DNA. The sample data list 30,000 to 35,000 clones, and around 93% of these were observed just once. The ten top clones hold 7% to 9% of the sample.

This receptor was identified in a female donor older than 55 with stage I lung adenocarcinoma. Sequencing used peripheral blood, obtained before any cancer treatment. The chain joins TRBV5-1 to TRBJ2-3, and 11 junction bases match TRBD2. The DNA sequence is TGCGCCAGCAGCTGGGGGACTAGCGGTAATCCCACAGATACGCAGTATTTT. Translation gives CASSWGTSGNPTDTQYF.